These 17 T cell receptor beta chains were sequenced from one sample in a study of blood T cell repertoires in COVID-19. Using immunoSEQ multiplex PCR, the repertoire was profiled, and TCRdb retains in-frame clones only, with some absent. The data show under 150,000 clones, 85% seen once. The sample was peripheral blood. Source of these receptors: a middle-aged man with acute or convalescent COVID-19.

V usage is TRBV5-4 and J usage is TRBJ2-3; D call uncertain. Trimming stripped 2 bases from V and 4 bases from J, with 14 bases between. This CDR3 comprises 15 residues. CDR1 is SGHNT, CDR2 YYREEE, per germline (reference sequence). CDR3 protein: CASSFKLQSPDTQYF. DNA of the CDR3: TGTGCCAGCAGCTTTAAATTACAGTCCCCAGATACGCAGTATTTT. Looking up the rest from reference TRBV5-4 and TRBJ2-3 gives the full variable domain: ETGVTQSPTHLIKTRGQQVTLRCSSQSGHNTVSWYQQALGQGPQFIFQYYREEENGRGNFPPRFSGLQFPNYSSELNVNALELDDSALYLCASSFKLQSPDTQYFGPGTRLTVL.

The CDR3 here is CASSLVGSGGAREQFF. CDR3 bases: TGTGCCAGCAGCTTAGTGGGTAGCGGGGGGGCCCGTGAGCAGTTCTTC. The J gene is TRBJ2-1, the V gene TRBV7-2, with TRBD2 matching over 11 bases. After removal of 1 base from V and 9 bases from J, the junction contained 8 bases not matched to a gene. Germline lookup yields CDR1 SGHTA and CDR2 FQGNSA. CDR3 size: 16 residues.

The rearrangement links TRBV25-1 to TRBJ1-3; no clear D. Germline V gene lookup returns CDR1 MGHDK and CDR2 SYGVNS. The V end lost 7 bases, the J end lost 9 bases, and 10 bases lay between the germline ends. The CDR3 sequence is 11 residues long. CDR3 loop: CASNSGSTIYF. The CDR3, as DNA: TGTGCCAGCAACAGCGGCAGCACCATATATTTT.

The rearrangement links TRBV7-6 to TRBJ1-4; D possibly corresponds to TRBD1 (5 bases). The germline V gene encodes CDR1 SGHVS and CDR2 FNYEAQ. The V end lost 5 bases, the J end lost 6 bases, and 16 bases lay between the germline ends. The CDR3 length is 15 residues. The CDR3 loop is CASSPVWGGDEKLFF. The CDR3 DNA reads TGTGCCAGCAGCCCGGTTTGGGGAGGGGATGAAAAACTGTTTTTT.

V usage is TRBV29-1 and J usage is TRBJ2-7; weak D call: TRBD1 (6 bases). Trimming took off 4 bases at V and 3 bases at J, with 13 bases between the two ends. CDR3 size: 13 residues. Looked up from germline, CDR1 is SQVTM and CDR2 is ANQGSEA. CDR3 sequence: CSVVGDTHYEQYF. The CDR3 nucleotides are TGCAGCGTTGTTGGGGACACTCACTACGAGCAGTACTTC.

The rearrangement uses TRBV29-1 and TRBJ2-1, with TRBD2 matching 7 bases. The CDR3 runs to 14 residues. The germline CDR1 and CDR2 sequences are SQVTM and ANQGSEA. V lost 7 bases to trimming and J lost 0 bases; unmatched junction nucleotides: 6. CDR3 DNA sequence: TGCAGCGGCAAACTAGCGCACTCCTACAATGAGCAGTTCTTC. Its protein product is CSGKLAHSYNEQFF.

This clone was counted a single time. This chain joins TRBV12-3 or TRBV12-4 and TRBJ1-1, with D perhaps TRBD1 (5 bases). V was trimmed by 7 bases and J by 3 bases, leaving 12 bases between them. The CDR3 extends over 13 amino acids. CDR3: CASTQDIYTEAFF. CDR3 coding DNA: TGTGCCAGCACTCAGGACATATACACTGAAGCTTTCTTT.

The V call is TRBV6-6, the J call TRBJ1-6; unclear D gene. Germline values: CDR1 MNHNY, CDR2 SVGAGI (reference sequence). The germline V and J ends were trimmed by 10 bases and 0 bases, with 13 bases remaining between them. This CDR3 spans 15 amino acids. This CDR3 reads CAIREGSSYNSPLHF. The CDR3, as DNA: TGTGCCATTAGAGAGGGAAGCTCCTATAATTCACCCCTCCACTTT.

This clone was observed a few times. The J gene is TRBJ2-7, the V gene TRBV2, with 10 positions matching TRBD2. The CDR3 extends over 17 amino acids. CDR1 SNHLY and CDR2 FYNNEI come from the germline V gene. Losses at the gene ends were 6 bases for V and 0 bases for J; bases not matched to a gene: 11. For the CDR3, the DNA is TGTGCCAGCAGAGGGACCACTAGCGGGGCGACCTCCTACGAGCAGTACTTC. Amino acid sequence: CASRGTTSGATSYEQYF. Based on the CDR3 plus reference TRBV2 and TRBJ2-7, the full variable domain is EPEVTQTPSHQVTQMGQEVILRCVPISNHLYFYWYRQILGQKVEFLVSFYNNEISEKSEIFDDQFSVERPDGSNFTLKIRSTKLEDSAMYFCASRGTTSGATSYEQYFGPGTRLTVT.

This rearrangement joins TRBV7-7 to TRBJ2-3; 14 bases line up with TRBD2. CDR1 is SSHAT, CDR2 FNYEAQ, per germline (reference sequence). This CDR3 is built from 16 residues. V lost 5 bases and J lost 6; bases outside the gene matches: 7. The CDR3 loop is CASSPGLAGGTDTQYF. The CDR3 DNA reads TGTGCCAGCAGCCCTGGACTAGCGGGGGGAACCGATACGCAGTATTTT. Filled out from reference TRBV7-7 and TRBJ2-3, the complete variable domain reads GAGVSQSPRYKVTKRGQDVTLRCDPISSHATLYWYQQALGQGPEFLTYFNYEAQPDKSGLPSDRFSAERPEGSISTLTIQRTEQRDSAMYRCASSPGLAGGTDTQYFGPGTRLTVL.

For this clone: The sample contains more than one DNA sequence encoding this CDR3. J is TRBJ2-1 and V is TRBV3-1 (or the pseudogene TRBV3-2); D is possibly TRBD2 (6 bases). Germline V lookup: CDR1 LGHDT, CDR2 YNNKEL (reference sequence). V was trimmed by 0 bases and J by 0 bases, leaving 9 bases between them. The CDR3 runs 16 residues. Here the CDR3 reads CASSQDSGGSYNEQFF. The CDR3 region has the DNA TGTGCCAGCAGCCAAGACTCCGGGGGCTCCTACAATGAGCAGTTCTTC.

V and J are TRBV28 and TRBJ1-2; D call uncertain. This CDR3 contains 12 residues. V lost 6 bases to trimming and J lost 3 bases, with 8 bases between them. CDR1 MDHEN and CDR2 SYDVKM come from the germline V gene. The chain's CDR3 is CASSVRDYGYTF. The CDR3 DNA is TGTGCCAGCAGCGTCCGGGACTATGGCTACACCTTC.

The V call is TRBV12-3 or TRBV12-4, the J call TRBJ2-3; no reliable D call. Trimming shortened V by 6 bases and J by 6 bases, and 10 bases separated the two germline ends. This CDR3 region has 12 residues. The CDR3 bases are TGTGCCAGCAGCCCTGGCTGGGATACGCAGTATTTT. Translated: CASSPGWDTQYF.

The CDR3 sequence: CAWSVSRGTDTQYF. CDR3 coding DNA: TGTGCCTGGAGTGTATCCCGGGGCACAGATACGCAGTATTTT. The chain recombines TRBV30 with TRBJ2-3; D unclear. V was pared by 0 bases and J by 1 base, with 8 bases between. The CDR3 loop spans 14 amino acids. CDR1 is GTSNPN, CDR2 SVGIG, per germline (reference sequence). The whole variable domain, filled in from reference TRBV30 and TRBJ2-3, reads SQTIHQWPATLVQPVGSPLSLECTVEGTSNPNLYWYRQAAGRGLQLLFYSVGIGQISSEVPQNLSASRPQDRQFILSSKKLLLSDSGFYLCAWSVSRGTDTQYFGPGTRLTVL.

The gene calls are TRBV3-1 (or the pseudogene TRBV3-2) and TRBJ1-2, with D maybe TRBD1 (6 bases). CDR3 length: 15 amino acids. Trimming left V 4 bases short and J 6 bases short, with 18 bases between. Looked up from germline, CDR1 is LGHDT and CDR2 is YNNKEL (reference sequence). The CDR3 DNA sequence: TGTGCCAGCAGCCCCACCGGGGGGGCGCATAATGGCTACACCTTC. This codes for CASSPTGGAHNGYTF.

This rearrangement joins TRBV19 to TRBJ1-4; D remains unclear. This CDR3 spans 14 amino acids. Trimming pared 5 bases from V and 5 bases from J, leaving 12 bases between. Germline V lookup: CDR1 LNHDA, CDR2 SQIVND (reference sequence). The CDR3 region is CASSLLLGNEKLFF. CDR3 DNA sequence: TGTGCCAGTAGTCTCCTCCTAGGAAATGAAAAACTGTTTTTT.

V is TRBV14 and J is TRBJ2-1, with 10 bases that match TRBD2. The V gene's germline CDR1 is SGHDN and CDR2 FVKESK. CDR3 length: 15 residues. Trimming cost V 4 bases and J 7 bases; bases outside gene matches: 7. In DNA, the CDR3 is TGTGCCAGCAGCCTCAAGCGGGGGGGCCGGAATGAGCAGTTCTTC. Its protein is CASSLKRGGRNEQFF.